This is a list of T cell receptor beta chains from one sample in a study of blood T cell repertoires in COVID-19. Generated by immunoSEQ multiplex PCR, the TCRdb table keeps only in-frame clones and is missing some. This table holds about 64,000 clones, around nine tenths found once. The specimen was peripheral blood. The origin of the receptors is a woman of 80 years or more with active COVID-19. Each CDR3 is given without its conserved first and last residue. A D gene is named only where the DNA matches it firmly.

>TRBD1|TRBV5-1
ASSRGTGIYEQY
>NA|TRBV9
ASSVLWGLSDGLT
>TRBD1|TRBV5-1
ASSFNRGRGEKLF
>TRBD2|TRBV6-5
ASSLAGGRDTGELF
>TRBD1|TRBV29-1
SVERSGGDIQY
>NA|TRBV12-3/TRBV12-4
ASSPGVAGELF
>NA|TRBV20-1
SASRGTEAF
>NA|TRBV3-1/TRBV3-2
ASSRRGGRGTDTQY
>NA|TRBV5-1
ASSLAGVVAGNTIY
>TRBD1|TRBV7-6
ASSRGQGMNTEAF
>TRBD2|TRBV4-2
ASSPRGGGVTDTQY
>NA|TRBV27
ASSRTPYSNQPQH
>NA|TRBV6-6
ASRPLTTIPTEAF
>NA|TRBV28
ASSLDYRGGYT
>TRBD2|TRBV10-3
AISKRETSYNEQF
>TRBD2|TRBV7-9
ASSDPPAGGITGELF
>TRBD2|TRBV4-2
ASSQASRELDEQY
>TRBD1|TRBV27
ASGQGPSSYEQY
>TRBD1|TRBV7-9
ASSKGQGSKVNEKLF
>NA|TRBV28
ASTRPAGDQPQH
>NA|TRBV7-9
ASTRQEGNEQF
>TRBD1|TRBV18
ASSRQGSGETQY
>NA|TRBV7-2
ASRKFGFFTDTQY
>TRBD1|TRBV10-1
ASSESGDRGGWKY
>TRBD2|TRBV28
ASSLSLAGYEQY
>NA|TRBV15
ATSRGANTEAF
>NA|TRBV10-3
AISDQGYEQY
>NA|TRBV28
ASNRSDRGNEKLF
>NA|TRBV11-2
ASSFDNSPLH
>NA|TRBV21-1
ASSKGVPMGLYEQY
>NA|TRBV5-1
ASSIGHRNNYGYT
>TRBD2|TRBV28
ASSFGLAGGELF
>NA|TRBV5-1
ASTWVGSDTGELF
>NA|TRBV27
ASSLLLATSPGELF
>TRBD1|TRBV9
ASSVAAGTGPSSYEQY
>NA|TRBV7-9
ASSPGQSSTDTQY
>TRBD1|TRBV5-4
ASSTGQGVYGYT
>TRBD2|TRBV7-6
ASSLESGGLNTGELF
>NA|TRBV5-1
ASSLEGHLGDTIY
>TRBD2|TRBV3-1/TRBV3-2
ASSRSGVADTQY
>NA|TRBV28
ASRSGRILNTEAF
>NA|TRBV5-1
ASSGPTDTQY
>TRBD2|TRBV18
ASSSSRASGIGEQY
>NA|TRBV3-1/TRBV3-2
ASSQAQEAF
>NA|TRBV3-1/TRBV3-2
ASSQGRAANSGANVLT
>NA|TRBV7-6
ASSLDTSYEQY
>TRBD1|TRBV6-5
ASRQPGGVDTQY
>NA|TRBV4-1
ASSHAMRVKGNTIY
>NA|TRBV7-7
ASGKGQLTDTQY
>NA|TRBV29-1
SVALAEETQY
>NA|TRBV2
ARNRDANSPLH
>NA|TRBV11-2
ASSSGAPISYNEQF
>TRBD1|TRBV6-5
ASSSGQFQETQY
>NA|TRBV5-1
ANKTPGEYYGYT
>NA|TRBV24-1
ATRSQNTGELF
>NA|TRBV3-1/TRBV3-2
ASSQGTANQPQH